These 17 T cell receptor beta chains share one sample of origin, sequenced in a study of siplizumab effects on memory and regulatory T cells. Repertoires were generated with immunoSEQ multiplex PCR, while TCRdb's copy carries only in-frame clones and drops some. The data contain about 10,000 clones, approximately 40% of them seen just once; the ten biggest clones take up about 10%. Responder and stimulator cells in the mixed lymphocyte reaction were cultured together for approximately six days at 37°C. Their cognate antigens are unknown. Sequenced material: CFSE-low (dividing) CD8+ T cells sorted from an allogeneic mixed lymphocyte reaction. The receptors stem from a human donor in good health; the cells came from an allogeneic mixed lymphocyte reaction.

The chain has TRBV5-4 and TRBJ1-6; unclear D gene. Trimming took 4 bases from V and 8 from J, leaving 16 bases between them. The germline V gene has CDR1 SGHNT and CDR2 YYREEE (reference sequence). CDR3 length: 15 amino acids. The CDR3 protein is CASSDQLTGYSPLHF. The CDR3 DNA follows: TGTGCCAGCAGCGACCAGCTAACCGGTTATTCACCCCTCCACTTT.

The chain has TRBV5-1 and TRBJ2-5; tentatively, D is TRBD1 or TRBD2 (6 bases each). The last part of the DNA fits TRBJ2-7 better; the J call may be wrong. Germline V CDR1 and CDR2: SGHRS, YFSETQ. The CDR3 is 12 residues long. The CDR3 region has the DNA TGCGCCAGCAGTGATCGGGGGCCCGAGCAGTACTTC. Translating it yields CASSDRGPEQYF.

This sequence joins TRBV27 and TRBJ1-2; maybe TRBD1 (6 bases). The CDR3 sequence is 14 residues long. CDR1 is MNHEY, CDR2 SMNVEV, per germline (reference sequence). Trimming stripped 0 bases from V and 4 bases from J, with 9 bases between. The CDR3 nucleotides read TGTGCCAGCAGTTTATCGGTAGGGGGCTATGGCTACACCTTC. This encodes CASSLSVGGYGYTF.

By share of the sample, this clone is medium-sized. The V gene is TRBV7-2, the J gene TRBJ2-7, with D perhaps given as TRBD1 or TRBD2 (6 bases each). V was pared by 3 bases and J by 0 bases, with 9 bases between. Germline V CDR1 and CDR2: SGHTA, FQGNSA. This CDR3 has 14 residues. CDR3 in amino acids: CASSFGGPSYEQYF. CDR3 DNA sequence: TGTGCCAGCAGCTTTGGGGGGCCCTCCTACGAGCAGTACTTC.

The chain combines TRBV30 with TRBJ1-1; tentative D call: TRBD1 (5 bases). Germline V CDR1 and CDR2: GTSNPN, SVGIG (reference sequence). Trimming pared 0 bases from V and 8 bases from J, leaving 13 bases between. The CDR3 sequence is 13 residues long. DNA of the CDR3: TGTGCCTGGAGTGTAAGACAGCGATCCGAAGCTTTCTTT. Encoded protein: CAWSVRQRSEAFF.

The chain joins TRBV30 to TRBJ1-2; no definite D call. Per germline, CDR1 GTSNPN and CDR2 SVGIG (reference sequence). The CDR3 extends over 13 amino acids. Trimming removed 2 bases from V and 0 bases from J, with 7 bases in between. CDR3 DNA sequence: TGTGCCTGGAGTAAGGGAGCTAACTATGGCTACACCTTC. It codes for CAWSKGANYGYTF.

This clone was observed many times. The chain employs TRBV11-1 and TRBJ2-2; D is undetermined. CDR1 and CDR2 (germline): SGHAT, FQDESV (reference sequence). CDR3 size: 17 residues. V was shortened by 1 base and J by 2 bases, with 14 bases between the two germline ends. CDR3: CASSLEAALINTGELFF. The CDR3 coding sequence is TGTGCCAGCAGCTTAGAAGCCGCCCTAATAAACACCGGGGAGCTGTTTTTT.

This clone occurred a few times. This chain connects TRBV9 to TRBJ2-3, with D perhaps TRBD1 or TRBD2 (6 bases each). The V gene lost 3 bases and the J gene lost 3 bases, with 11 bases spanning the gap. Germline V gene data show CDR1 as SGDLS and CDR2 as YYNGEE. This CDR3 region has 14 residues. CDR3 sequence (DNA): TGTGCCAGCAGCGAGGGGGGCCGGACAGATACGCAGTATTTT. This encodes CASSEGGRTDTQYF.

This clone was observed a handful of times. The chain recombines TRBV7-7 with TRBJ2-3; 7 positions agree with TRBD1. Germline V gene lookup returns CDR1 SSHAT and CDR2 FNYEAQ (reference sequence). J gave up 5 bases and V 5 bases, and 10 bases lay outside the gene matches. CDR3 size: 15 residues. The CDR3 DNA follows: TGTGCCAGCAGCCCATCCGACAGGGACGAAGATACGCAGTATTTT. This sequence encodes CASSPSDRDEDTQYF.

The chain has TRBV4-2 and TRBJ2-7; tentative D call: TRBD1 (5 bases). CDR1 is LGHNA and CDR2 is YNFKEQ in the germline V gene. The CDR3 is 15 residues long. V was shortened by 0 bases and J by 8 bases, with 17 bases between the two germline ends. DNA for the CDR3: TGTGCCAGCAGCCAAGAACTGGACAACCGGTATAAGCAGTACTTC. Protein sequence: CASSQELDNRYKQYF.

Within the sample, this clone is medium-sized. This chain joins TRBV27 and TRBJ2-7; possibly TRBD2 for D (6 bases). This CDR3 is built from 13 residues. CDR1 is MNHEY and CDR2 is SMNVEV in the germline V gene (reference sequence). The V and J ends lost 4 bases and 2 bases respectively, with 9 bases between them. Here the CDR3 reads CASSWGETYEQYF. For the CDR3, the DNA is TGTGCCAGCAGTTGGGGGGAAACCTACGAGCAGTACTTC.

The chain is built from TRBV7-2 and TRBJ2-7; 13 positions agree with TRBD2. Losses at the gene ends were 1 base for V and 4 bases for J; bases not matched to a gene: 1. Germline V gene data show CDR1 as SGHTA and CDR2 as FQGNSA. This CDR3 is built from 15 residues. The chain's CDR3 is CASSLGTSGGYEQYF. The CDR3 DNA is TGTGCCAGCAGCTTAGGGACTAGCGGGGGATACGAGCAGTACTTC.

The chain links TRBV7-3 to TRBJ2-1, with D possibly being TRBD2 (6 bases). The CDR3 runs to 16 residues. Germline V gives CDR1 SGHTA, CDR2 FQGTGA. V shed 5 bases and J shed 0 bases, with 14 bases lying between them. CDR3 region: CASSLGLGGSYNEQFF. The CDR3 coding sequence is TGTGCCAGCAGCCTAGGGCTGGGGGGCTCCTACAATGAGCAGTTCTTC.

As for this clone: Germline and junction disagree at one end, which may indicate a read error. The chain employs TRBV6-5 and TRBJ2-7; 8 bases are shared with TRBD1. Per germline, CDR1 MNHEY and CDR2 SVGAGI. The length of the CDR3 is 14 residues. CDR3 coding DNA: TGTGCCATCAGTCCCGGGACAGGTGGGTACGAGCAGTACTTC. Translating it yields CAISPGTGGYEQYF.

The rearrangement links TRBV28 to TRBJ2-7, with TRBD1 matching 7 bases. Germline V CDR1 and CDR2: MDHEN, SYDVKM. J gave up 3 bases and V 6 bases, and 11 bases lay outside the gene matches. The CDR3 has 15 amino acids. CDR3 in amino acids: CASRYHGTALYEQYF. CDR3 bases: TGTGCCAGCAGATACCACGGGACAGCTCTCTACGAGCAGTACTTC.

This clone is classed as medium-sized. This rearrangement joins TRBV7-7 to TRBJ1-1, with 8 nucleotides matching TRBD1. With V trimmed by 5 bases and J by 5 bases, 10 bases remained unmatched. Germline V gives CDR1 SSHAT, CDR2 FNYEAQ (reference sequence). This CDR3 is built from 15 residues. The CDR3 DNA sequence: TGTGCCAGCAGCCCCTGGACAGGGAGATCTACTGAAGCTTTCTTT. This gives the protein CASSPWTGRSTEAFF. The full variable domain, completed using reference TRBV7-7 and TRBJ1-1, is GAGVSQSPRYKVTKRGQDVTLRCDPISSHATLYWYQQALGQGPEFLTYFNYEAQPDKSGLPSDRFSAERPEGSISTLTIQRTEQRDSAMYRCASSPWTGRSTEAFFGQGTRLTVV.

The gene calls are TRBV28 and TRBJ1-3; no clear D. V was cut by 3 bases and J by 7 bases, with 7 bases left in between. The CDR3 loop spans 12 amino acids. Per the germline V gene, CDR1 is MDHEN and CDR2 is SYDVKM. The CDR3 reads CASSFAWNTIYF. DNA for the CDR3: TGTGCCAGCAGTTTCGCCTGGAACACCATATATTTT.